These 8 T cell receptor beta chains originate from one sample sequenced in a study of T cell changes during pregnancy in multiple sclerosis. Some clones are missing from TCRdb's copy, which holds only in-frame ones; the method was immunoSEQ multiplex PCR. In the table there are 95,000 to 100,000 clones, 75% to 95% of which are singletons. Here the sequenced sample was peripheral blood, taken in the second trimester of pregnancy. Receptor source: a female donor with multiple sclerosis, enrolled in a pregnancy study.

The CDR3: CSADGTSGYNEQFF. Written as DNA, the CDR3 is TGCAGCGCTGACGGGACTAGCGGATACAATGAGCAGTTCTTC. The chain joins TRBV29-1 to TRBJ2-1; TRBD2 agrees at 11 bases. The germline CDR1 and CDR2 sequences are SQVTM and ANQGSEA. With 7 bases clipped from V and 4 bases from J, the junction kept 6 bases outside the gene matches. The CDR3 runs 14 residues.

The J gene is TRBJ2-3, the V gene TRBV5-1; D perhaps matches TRBD2 (5 bases). CDR3 length: 12 residues. V was shortened by 2 bases and J by 5 bases, with 6 bases between the two germline ends. Germline values: CDR1 SGHRS, CDR2 YFSETQ. This CDR3 reads CASSFGRDTQYF. The CDR3 bases are TGCGCCAGCAGCTTTGGGAGAGATACGCAGTATTTT.

This clone was detected a few times. The V and J genes are TRBV2 and TRBJ1-3; 7 positions match TRBD1. Germline lookup yields CDR1 SNHLY and CDR2 FYNNEI. The CDR3 totals 13 residues. V dropped 7 bases and J dropped 4; count of bases not matched to a gene: 4. In DNA, the CDR3 is TGTGCCAGCAAGACAGGGTCCGGAAACACCATATATTTT. Protein: CASKTGSGNTIYF.

This clone has more than one count but fewer than ten. The chain carries TRBV12-5 and TRBJ2-1, with D maybe TRBD2 (6 bases). From germline, CDR1 is LGHNT and CDR2 FRNRAP. CDR3 size: 15 residues. Between the trimmed V and J ends, which lost 7 bases and 1 base, there was a span of 14 bases. The CDR3 sequence: CASASGTSSYNEQFF. In DNA form, the CDR3 reads TGTGCTAGTGCCTCCGGGACTTCTTCCTACAATGAGCAGTTCTTC. Complete variable domain (other parts from reference TRBV12-5 and TRBJ2-1): DARVTQTPRHKVTEMGQEVTMRCQPILGHNTVFWYRQTMMQGLELLAYFRNRAPLDDSGMPKDRFSAEMPDATLATLKIQPSEPRDSAVYFCASASGTSSYNEQFFGPGTRLTVL.

The V gene is TRBV28, the J gene TRBJ1-1; D unresolved. Trimming pared 4 bases from V and 6 bases from J, leaving 9 bases between. The CDR3 consists of 12 residues. Germline CDR1 is MDHEN and CDR2 is SYDVKM. CDR3 sequence: CASSSIHSEAFF. The CDR3 DNA is TGTGCCAGCAGTTCAATACATTCTGAAGCTTTCTTT.

The genes are TRBV7-2 and TRBJ1-2; 8 bases line up with TRBD1. This CDR3 has 16 amino acids. J gave up 4 bases and V 0 bases, and 7 bases lay outside the gene matches. Germline CDR1 reads SGHTA; CDR2 reads FQGNSA. The CDR3 region is CASSLAGTGGFYGYTF. For the CDR3, the DNA is TGTGCCAGCAGCTTAGCTGGGACAGGCGGTTTCTATGGCTACACCTTC.

This clone was found once. The chain employs TRBV27 and TRBJ2-3; 7 positions match TRBD2. This CDR3 region has 16 residues. Germline V lookup: CDR1 MNHEY, CDR2 SMNVEV (reference sequence). V was pared by 3 bases and J by 0 bases, with 6 bases of the junction left unmatched. CDR3 DNA sequence: TGTGCCAGCAGTTTTTTTCCTAGCGGTAGCACAGATACGCAGTATTTT. It specifies CASSFFPSGSTDTQYF.

This clone was detected only once. V usage is TRBV28 and J usage is TRBJ1-5, with TRBD1 identical over 9 bases. The CDR3 runs to 15 residues. The germline V gene has CDR1 MDHEN and CDR2 SYDVKM. V was pared by 3 bases and J by 7 bases, with 7 bases of the junction left unmatched. CDR3 bases: TGTGCCAGCAGTTTTGGGGACAGGGTGGGACAGCCCCAGCATTTT. Its translation is CASSFGDRVGQPQHF.